Presented here are 17 T cell receptor beta chains from one specimen sequenced in a study of spatial heterogeneity in lung cancer. Time point indicated: sample taken at primary tumor resection. TCRdb itself ran the 5' RACE reads through MiXCR, one entry per CDR3 protein. The table includes some 37,000 distinct CDR3 sequences, roughly 8% detected once. Sequenced material: PBMCs, taken at surgery. Receptor source: a male donor with early-stage non-small cell lung cancer.

This clonotype has a handful of counts. V is TRBV7-3 and J is TRBJ2-1; D is ambiguous. V was clipped by 5 bases and J by 5 bases, with 13 bases between them. The CDR3 has 14 residues. Per germline, CDR1 SGHTA and CDR2 FQGTGA. CDR3 sequence (DNA): TGTGCCAGCAGCCGACCGGGTCATGACAATGAGCAGTTCTTC. It codes for CASSRPGHDNEQFF.

In its sample, this clonotype is medium-sized. V and J are TRBV12-3 or TRBV12-4 and TRBJ2-5; D is unclear. This CDR3 is 14 amino acids long. Trimming removed 2 bases at V and 0 bases at J, with 7 bases between. This CDR3 reads CASSLPEYQETQYF. CDR3 bases: TGTGCCAGCAGTTTACCCGAATACCAAGAGACCCAGTACTTC.

Many counts were recorded for this clonotype. This chain joins TRBV20-1 and TRBJ2-2; 7 bases line up with TRBD1. Germline CDR1 and CDR2: DFQATT and SNEGSKA (reference sequence). This CDR3 region has 13 residues. V shed 3 bases and J 6 bases; nucleotides not matched to a gene: 4. The CDR3: CSASRDRSGELFF. CDR3 sequence (DNA): TGCAGTGCTAGCCGGGACAGATCCGGGGAGCTGTTTTTT.

The table lists this clonotype with many counts. This rearrangement joins TRBV24-1 to TRBJ2-5, with D hard to call. Germline V gives CDR1 KGHDR, CDR2 SFDVKD. The CDR3 runs 15 residues. Trimming removed 1 base from V and 2 bases from J, with 10 bases in between. CDR3 DNA: TGTGCCACCAGTGATTTTCGGGCAAATCAAGAGACCCAGTACTTC. Its protein is CATSDFRANQETQYF.

This clonotype was seen ten or more times. V is TRBV10-3 and J is TRBJ2-2; 15 bases line up with TRBD2. Germline V gene lookup returns CDR1 ENHRY and CDR2 SYGVKD. The CDR3 totals 16 residues. The junction had 1 base not matched to a gene; V was cut back by 8 bases and J by 0 bases. Here the CDR3 reads CAIGLAGGTNTGELFF. The DNA for the CDR3 is TGTGCCATCGGACTAGCGGGAGGGACGAACACCGGGGAGCTGTTTTTT.

This clonotype has at least ten counts. The chain is built from TRBV6-5 and TRBJ1-5, with D unresolved. Germline loops: CDR1 MNHEY, CDR2 SVGAGI. The CDR3 length is 13 residues. The V gene lost 5 bases and the J gene lost 5 bases, with 10 bases spanning the gap. The CDR3 region is CASSTGMHQPQHF. CDR3 DNA sequence: TGTGCCAGCAGTACCGGGATGCATCAGCCCCAGCATTTT.

This clonotype was detected many times. The chain carries TRBV20-1 and TRBJ1-3; D is undetermined. Germline V lookup: CDR1 DFQATT, CDR2 SNEGSKA (reference sequence). This CDR3 has 13 residues. V lost 3 bases and J 0 bases, leaving 6 bases between the germline ends. The CDR3 spells CSASRASGNTIYF. The CDR3 DNA follows: TGCAGTGCTAGCCGGGCCTCTGGAAACACCATATATTTT.

The chain is built from TRBV19 and TRBJ1-5; D may be TRBD1 (6 bases). Germline assignment: CDR1 LNHDA and CDR2 SQIVND (reference sequence). Trimming shortened V by 3 bases and J by 2 bases, and 11 bases separated the two germline ends. This CDR3 is built from 15 residues. The CDR3 DNA follows: TGTGCCAGTAGTATGACCCAGGGGCGCAATCAGCCCCAGCATTTT. As protein: CASSMTQGRNQPQHF.

This clonotype turned up a few times. For the CDR3, the DNA is TGTGCCAGCAGCTTACGACGTATGGGGGACTATGGCTACACCTTC. Its translation is CASSLRRMGDYGYTF. The J gene is TRBJ1-2, the V gene TRBV7-8; a possible D gene is TRBD1 (5 bases). This CDR3 region has 15 residues. Trimming took 2 bases from V and 3 from J, leaving 13 bases between them. CDR1 and CDR2 (germline): SGHVS, FQNEAQ. The full variable domain, completed using reference TRBV7-8 and TRBJ1-2, is GAGVSQSPRYKVAKRGQDVALRCDPISGHVSLFWYQQALGQGPEFLTYFQNEAQLDKSGLPSDRFFAERPEGSVSTLKIQRTQQEDSAVYLCASSLRRMGDYGYTFGSGTRLTVV.

The chain has TRBV15 and TRBJ1-1; no definite D call. CDR1 LNHNV and CDR2 YYDKDF come from the germline V gene (reference sequence). The CDR3 loop spans 12 amino acids. Trimming shortened V by 4 bases and J by 7 bases, and 10 bases separated the two germline ends. CDR3 amino acids: CATSTAAVEAFF. CDR3 nucleotide sequence: TGTGCCACCAGCACAGCGGCCGTTGAAGCTTTCTTT.

This clonotype was recorded at least ten times. This chain links TRBV4-3 with TRBJ2-3; TRBD1 or TRBD2 may be the D gene (5 bases each). Germline-derived CDR1 and CDR2 are LGHNA and YSLEER. The ends were cut back, 5 bases at V and 2 bases at J, with 17 bases in the middle. CDR3 length: 16 amino acids. The CDR3 spells CASSRGSAGTTDTQYF. In DNA form, the CDR3 reads TGCGCCAGCAGCAGGGGATCGGCAGGGACCACAGATACGCAGTATTTT.

The J gene is TRBJ1-2, the V gene TRBV19, with D tentatively TRBD1 (6 bases). Trimming left V 7 bases short and J 8 bases short, with 11 bases between. Germline loops: CDR1 LNHDA, CDR2 SQIVND (reference sequence). The CDR3 is made up of 11 amino acids. CDR3 DNA: TGTGCCAGTACCCCCGGGGGCGGCTACACCTTC. Protein sequence: CASTPGGGYTF.

Points on this clonotype: A clone one base away is much larger, so this may be a read error. This chain links TRBV12-3 or TRBV12-4 with TRBJ2-2; no clear D. This CDR3 region has 11 residues. V was clipped by 2 bases and J by 13 bases, with 8 bases between them. The CDR3 region is CASSLNEVLFF. The CDR3, as DNA: TGTGCCAGCAGTTTAAATGAGGTGCTGTTTTTT.

This clonotype came up many times. The chain links TRBV20-1 to TRBJ2-7; 7 bases fit TRBD1. There are 13 residues in the CDR3. Per germline, CDR1 DFQATT and CDR2 SNEGSKA (reference sequence). After removal of 6 bases from V and 4 bases from J, the junction contained 9 bases not matched to a gene. The CDR3 region has the DNA TGCAGTGCACTGACAGGGTTCGGATACGAGCAGTACGTC. This sequence encodes CSALTGFGYEQYV.

This clonotype was observed at least ten times. V gene TRBV9 combines with J gene TRBJ2-3, with D possibly matching TRBD2 (6 bases). The CDR3 has 15 amino acids. V was trimmed by 3 bases and J by 3 bases, leaving 14 bases between them. Per the germline V gene, CDR1 is SGDLS and CDR2 is YYNGEE. CDR3 sequence: CASSAFSGLTDTQYF. DNA of the CDR3: TGTGCCAGCAGCGCATTTAGCGGTTTGACAGATACGCAGTATTTT.

For this clonotype: A read error may be the cause here, since a much bigger clone is one base away. V is TRBV7-2 and J is TRBJ1-2; 9 bases match TRBD1. Germline assignment: CDR1 SGHTA and CDR2 FQGNSA. V shed 3 bases and J 8 bases; nucleotides not matched to a gene: 7. This CDR3 is built from 14 residues. This chain's CDR3 is CASSLHTGGRGYTF. CDR3 bases: TGTGCCAGCAGCTTGCACACAGGGGGCAGGGGCTACACCTTC.

The chain links TRBV10-3 to TRBJ2-3; D may match TRBD1 or TRBD2 (5 bases each). The CDR3 has 17 amino acids. Germline V gene sequence: CDR1 ENHRY, CDR2 SYGVKD. V was cut by 4 bases and J by 2 bases, with 19 bases left in between. This CDR3 reads CAISAPRDGDYTDTQYF. Written as DNA, the CDR3 is TGTGCCATCAGTGCGCCTCGGGACGGGGATTACACAGATACGCAGTATTTT.